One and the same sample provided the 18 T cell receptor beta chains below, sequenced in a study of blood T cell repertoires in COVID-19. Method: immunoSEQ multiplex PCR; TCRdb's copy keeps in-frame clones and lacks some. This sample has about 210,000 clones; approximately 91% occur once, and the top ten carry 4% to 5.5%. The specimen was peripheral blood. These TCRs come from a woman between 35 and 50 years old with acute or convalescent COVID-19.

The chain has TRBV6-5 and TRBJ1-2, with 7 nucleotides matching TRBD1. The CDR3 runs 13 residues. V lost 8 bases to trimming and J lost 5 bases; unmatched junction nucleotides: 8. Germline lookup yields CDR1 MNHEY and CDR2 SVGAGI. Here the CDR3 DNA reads TGTGCCAGCCTTGTAGGGACAGCTTATGGCTACACCTTC. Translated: CASLVGTAYGYTF.

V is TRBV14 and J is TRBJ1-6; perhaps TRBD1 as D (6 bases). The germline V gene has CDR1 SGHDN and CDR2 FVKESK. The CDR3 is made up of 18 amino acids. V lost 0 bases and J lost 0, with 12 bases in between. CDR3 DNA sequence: TGTGCCAGCAGCCAAGATCTAACAGGGAGCTCCTATAATTCACCCCTCCACTTT. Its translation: CASSQDLTGSSYNSPLHF.

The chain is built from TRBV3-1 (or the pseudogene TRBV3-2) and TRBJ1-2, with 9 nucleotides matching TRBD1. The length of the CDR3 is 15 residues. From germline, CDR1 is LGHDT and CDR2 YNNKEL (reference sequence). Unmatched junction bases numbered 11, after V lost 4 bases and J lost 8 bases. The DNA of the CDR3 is TGTGCCAGCAGCCCCTGGACAGGGGAGGCGATGGGCTACACCTTC. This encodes CASSPWTGEAMGYTF.

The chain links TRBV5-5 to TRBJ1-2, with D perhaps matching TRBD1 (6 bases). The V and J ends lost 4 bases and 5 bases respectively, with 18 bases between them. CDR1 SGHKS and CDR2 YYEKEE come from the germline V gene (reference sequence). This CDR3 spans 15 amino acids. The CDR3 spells CASSTQAGAGYGYTF. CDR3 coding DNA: TGTGCCAGCAGCACCCAAGCAGGGGCCGGTTATGGCTACACCTTC.

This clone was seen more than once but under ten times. The CDR3 nucleotides read TGCAGTGAGGGAGGGGGCTACACCTTC. Translating gives CSEGGGYTF. V gene TRBV29-1 combines with J gene TRBJ1-2; D ambiguous. Germline values: CDR1 SQVTM, CDR2 ANQGSEA. The CDR3 runs to 9 residues. The full variable domain, its missing parts supplied by reference TRBV29-1 and TRBJ1-2, is SAVISQKPSRDICQRGTSLTIQCQVDSQVTMMFWYRQQPGQSLTLIATANQGSEATYESGFVIDKFPISRPNLTFSTLTVSNMSPEDSSIYLCSEGGGYTFGSGTRLTVV.

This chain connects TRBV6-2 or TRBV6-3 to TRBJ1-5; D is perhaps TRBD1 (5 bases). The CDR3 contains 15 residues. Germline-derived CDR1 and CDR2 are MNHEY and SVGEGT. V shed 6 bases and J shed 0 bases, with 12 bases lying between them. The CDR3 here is CASSVPTASNQPQHF. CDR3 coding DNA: TGTGCCAGCAGCGTACCGACAGCTAGCAATCAGCCCCAGCATTTT.

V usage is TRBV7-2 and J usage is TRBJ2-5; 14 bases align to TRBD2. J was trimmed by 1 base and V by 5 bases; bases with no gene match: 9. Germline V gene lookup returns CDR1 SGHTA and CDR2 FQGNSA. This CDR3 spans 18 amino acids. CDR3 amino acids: CASSGFGLAGGSQETQYF. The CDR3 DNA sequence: TGTGCCAGCAGCGGATTCGGACTAGCGGGGGGTAGCCAAGAGACCCAGTACTTC.

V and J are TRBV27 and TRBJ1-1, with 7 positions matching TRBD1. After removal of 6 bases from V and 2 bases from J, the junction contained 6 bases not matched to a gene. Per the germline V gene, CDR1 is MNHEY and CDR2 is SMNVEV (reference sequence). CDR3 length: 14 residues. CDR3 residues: CASRFQGGNTEAFF. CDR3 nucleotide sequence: TGTGCCAGCAGGTTTCAGGGGGGCAACACTGAAGCTTTCTTT.

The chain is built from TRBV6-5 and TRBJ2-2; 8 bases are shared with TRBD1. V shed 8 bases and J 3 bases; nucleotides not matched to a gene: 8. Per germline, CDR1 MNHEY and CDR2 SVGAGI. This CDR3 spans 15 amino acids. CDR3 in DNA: TGTGCCAGCTCCCCCGGACAGGGTGACACCGGGGAGCTGTTTTTT. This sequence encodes CASSPGQGDTGELFF.

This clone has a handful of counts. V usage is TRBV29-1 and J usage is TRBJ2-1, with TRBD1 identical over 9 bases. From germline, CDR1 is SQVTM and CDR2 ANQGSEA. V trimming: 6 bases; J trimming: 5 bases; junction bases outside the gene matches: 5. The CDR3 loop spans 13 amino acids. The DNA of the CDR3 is TGCAGCGTACCGGGACAGGGAAACAATGAGCAGTTCTTC. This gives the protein CSVPGQGNNEQFF.

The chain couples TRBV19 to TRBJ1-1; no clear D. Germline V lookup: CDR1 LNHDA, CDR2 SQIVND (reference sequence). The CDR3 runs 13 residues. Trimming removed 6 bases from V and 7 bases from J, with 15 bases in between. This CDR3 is CASRRVGGGEAFF. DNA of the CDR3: TGTGCCAGTAGGCGGGTTGGTGGAGGTGAAGCTTTCTTT. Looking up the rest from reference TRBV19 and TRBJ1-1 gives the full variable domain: DGGITQSPKYLFRKEGQNVTLSCEQNLNHDAMYWYRQDPGQGLRLIYYSQIVNDFQKGDIAEGYSVSREKKESFPLTVTSAQKNPTAFYLCASRRVGGGEAFFGQGTRLTVV.

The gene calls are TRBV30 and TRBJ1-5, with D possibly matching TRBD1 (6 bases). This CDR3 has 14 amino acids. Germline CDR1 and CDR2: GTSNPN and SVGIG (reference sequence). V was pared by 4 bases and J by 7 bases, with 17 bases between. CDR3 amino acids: CAWMSRGDNQPQHF. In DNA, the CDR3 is TGTGCCTGGATGAGCAGGGGAGATAACCAGCCCCAGCATTTT. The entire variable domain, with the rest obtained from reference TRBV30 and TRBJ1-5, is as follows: SQTIHQWPATLVQPVGSPLSLECTVEGTSNPNLYWYRQAAGRGLQLLFYSVGIGQISSEVPQNLSASRPQDRQFILSSKKLLLSDSGFYLCAWMSRGDNQPQHFGDGTRLSIL.

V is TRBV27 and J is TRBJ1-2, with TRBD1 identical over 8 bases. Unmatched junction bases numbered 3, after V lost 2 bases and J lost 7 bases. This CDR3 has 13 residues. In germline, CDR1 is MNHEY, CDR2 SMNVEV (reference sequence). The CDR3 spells CASSLQGAFGYTF. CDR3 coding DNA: TGTGCCAGCAGTTTACAGGGGGCGTTTGGCTACACCTTC.

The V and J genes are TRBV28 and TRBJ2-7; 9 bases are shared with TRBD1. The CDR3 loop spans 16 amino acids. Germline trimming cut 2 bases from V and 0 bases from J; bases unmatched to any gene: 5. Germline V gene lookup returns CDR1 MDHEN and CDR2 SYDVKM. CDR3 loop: CASSLGGTGLSYEQYV. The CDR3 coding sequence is TGTGCCAGCAGTTTAGGCGGGACAGGGCTCTCCTACGAGCAGTACGTC.

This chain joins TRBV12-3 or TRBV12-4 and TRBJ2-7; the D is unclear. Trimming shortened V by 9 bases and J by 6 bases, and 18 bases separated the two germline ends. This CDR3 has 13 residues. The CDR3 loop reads CASSSAVSLEQYV. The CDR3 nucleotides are TGTGCCAGTTCTTCGGCGGTATCCCTCGAGCAGTACGTC.

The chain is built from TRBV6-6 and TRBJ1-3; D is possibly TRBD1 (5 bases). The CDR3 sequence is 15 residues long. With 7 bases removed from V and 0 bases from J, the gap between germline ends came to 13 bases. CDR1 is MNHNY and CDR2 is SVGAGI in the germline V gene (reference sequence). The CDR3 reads CASTGHTNSGNTIYF. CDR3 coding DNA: TGTGCCAGCACCGGACATACGAACTCTGGAAACACCATATATTTT.

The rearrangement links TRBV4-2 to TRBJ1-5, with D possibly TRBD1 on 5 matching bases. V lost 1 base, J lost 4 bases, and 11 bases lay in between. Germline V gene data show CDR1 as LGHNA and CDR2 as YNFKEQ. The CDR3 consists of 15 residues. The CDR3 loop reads CASSQVLAGNQPQHF. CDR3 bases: TGTGCCAGCAGCCAAGTCTTGGCAGGGAATCAGCCCCAGCATTTT.

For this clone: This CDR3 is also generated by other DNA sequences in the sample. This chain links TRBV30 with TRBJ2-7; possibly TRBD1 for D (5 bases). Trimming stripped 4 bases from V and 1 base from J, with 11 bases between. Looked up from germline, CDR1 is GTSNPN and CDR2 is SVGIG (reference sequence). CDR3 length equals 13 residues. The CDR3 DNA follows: TGTGCCTGGAAAGGCAGGGAATCCTACGAGCAGTACGTC. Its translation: CAWKGRESYEQYV.